This T cell receptor (beta chain) was sequenced during a study of CD8 T cells in Susac syndrome. Points from the study as a whole: An acknowledgment was made by the study that its TCR sequencing and HLA analysis involved relatively few individuals.

Comment on this clonotype: What it recognizes is unknown.

RNA amounts of roughly 0.45 to 1 ug underwent reverse transcription with random hexamers. Each CDR3 protein gets one entry after TCRdb re-called the immunoSEQ multiplex PCR reads with MiXCR. The sample carries around 140,000 distinct CDR3 sequences, 94% recorded once. Bulk CD8+ and CD4+ cells came from magnetic negative isolation; CD8+ TEMRA by FACS. This CDR3 has 14 residues. The ends were cut back, 4 bases at V and 3 bases at J, with 13 bases in the middle. Per germline, CDR1 SGHRS and CDR2 YFSETQ. Sequenced: CD4+ T cells from PBMCs. This chain joins TRBV5-1 and TRBJ1-2; D call uncertain. The clonotype was recovered from a human donor in good health. CDR3 sequence: CASSTDGRDYGYTF. CDR3 coding DNA: TGCGCCAGCAGCACGGACGGGAGGGACTATGGCTACACCTTC.